This paragraph covers one T cell receptor (beta chain) sequence. The antigen remains unidentified. The data belong to a study of T cell responses to AZD1222 COVID-19 vaccine. Study details: Pooling of second doses given at about 4 or about 12 weeks was done. Study-wide results and caveats: The donors showed a predominance of white British ancestry and of females, with possible underestimation of clonal diversity. CD4 TCRs linked to vaccination spanned spike, dominating at 160-218 and 743-854. Unmutated variant regions reportedly attract nearly half of all spike-specific TCRs.

V lost 8 bases and J lost 3, with 11 bases in between. The CDR3 extends over 13 amino acids. The germline gives CDR1 MNHEY, CDR2 SVGAGI. Generated by immunoSEQ multiplex PCR, the TCRdb table keeps only in-frame clones and is missing some. The sample contains roughly 97,000 clones, approximately 90% of which appear only once. The sample here was peripheral blood, taken on day 0 of AZD1222 vaccination. The receptor comes from an adult in good health. The gene calls are TRBV6-5 and TRBJ1-5; tentatively, D is TRBD1 (5 bases). This chain's CDR3 is CASRGGTNQPQHF. The CDR3, as DNA: TGTGCCAGCCGGGGGGGGACCAATCAGCCCCAGCATTTT.